The 26 T cell receptor beta chains listed next were all sequenced from one sample in a study of blood T cell repertoires in COVID-19. Libraries were prepared by immunoSEQ multiplex PCR; TCRdb keeps only in-frame clonotypes and omits some of them. Of a few hundred thousand clones in the sample, about four fifths were seen once. The sample comprised peripheral blood. These receptors came from a person aged 70 to 80 with COVID-19, enrolled during active disease.

The chain combines TRBV7-2 with TRBJ2-1; 11 bases are a match to TRBD2. This CDR3 has 16 residues. Germline CDR1 reads SGHTA; CDR2 reads FQGNSA. The ends lost 5 bases at V and 0 bases at J; junction bases unmatched: 3. The CDR3 is CASSKTSGTSYNEQFF. The CDR3 DNA reads as TGTGCCAGCAGCAAGACTAGCGGGACCTCCTACAATGAGCAGTTCTTC.

Here the CDR3 reads CASSYSGQISYEQYF. CDR3 coding DNA: TGTGCCAGCAGTTATTCTGGACAAATCTCCTACGAGCAGTACTTC. The V gene is TRBV6-2 or TRBV6-3, the J gene TRBJ2-7; a weak D match, TRBD1 (5 bases). The CDR3 runs to 15 residues. V was clipped by 3 bases and J by 0 bases, with 12 bases between them. Germline V gene data show CDR1 as MNHEY and CDR2 as SVGEGT.

This chain uses TRBV7-8 with TRBJ2-5; TRBD2 matches 12 bases. CDR3 size: 16 residues. J gave up 5 bases and V 6 bases, and 10 bases lay outside the gene matches. Germline values: CDR1 SGHVS, CDR2 FQNEAQ. The chain's CDR3 is CASRHTSGGSGETQYF. The CDR3 nucleotides are TGTGCCAGCAGACATACTAGCGGGGGGTCGGGGGAGACCCAGTACTTC.

This chain links TRBV11-3 with TRBJ2-1, with TRBD2 identical over 15 bases. V dropped 4 bases and J dropped 7; count of bases not matched to a gene: 2. This CDR3 has 15 residues. In germline, CDR1 is SGHNT, CDR2 YENEEA. The CDR3 spells CASSSGLAGGNEQFF. In DNA, the CDR3 is TGTGCCAGCAGCTCGGGACTAGCGGGAGGTAATGAGCAGTTCTTC.

This clone was seen only a few times. J is TRBJ2-7 and V is TRBV10-2; maybe TRBD1 (5 bases). The CDR3 loop spans 11 amino acids. V was pared by 6 bases and J by 6 bases, with 9 bases between. Germline-derived CDR1 and CDR2 are WSHSY and SAAADI. CDR3: CASRDQGEQYF. CDR3 sequence (DNA): TGCGCCAGCAGGGATCAGGGCGAGCAGTACTTC.

The genes are TRBV20-1 and TRBJ1-2; D possibly corresponds to TRBD1 (5 bases). Germline V gene data show CDR1 as DFQATT and CDR2 as SNEGSKA (reference sequence). V was pared by 3 bases and J by 4 bases, with 12 bases between. The CDR3 runs to 13 residues. CDR3 residues: CSASRGNRYGYTF. The DNA for the CDR3 is TGCAGTGCTAGTAGGGGAAACCGCTATGGCTACACCTTC.

The chain joins TRBV6-1 to TRBJ1-2; D may be TRBD1 (5 bases). The germline V gene has CDR1 MNHNS and CDR2 SASEGT. The V end lost 3 bases, the J end lost 2 bases, and 13 bases lay between the germline ends. The CDR3 covers 15 residues. CDR3 sequence: CASSDSWGRNYGYTF. In nucleotides, the CDR3 is TGTGCCAGCAGTGATTCCTGGGGGAGGAACTATGGCTACACCTTC.

V is TRBV27 and J is TRBJ2-7; 7 bases line up with TRBD1. With 6 bases clipped from V and 3 bases from J, the junction kept 8 bases outside the gene matches. Germline assignment: CDR1 MNHEY and CDR2 SMNVEV (reference sequence). The CDR3 has 14 residues. The CDR3 DNA reads as TGTGCCAGCAGCCCGAGGACAGGTGGCTACGAGCAGTACTTC. Amino acids: CASSPRTGGYEQYF.

The rearrangement links TRBV6-5 to TRBJ1-1; 8 nucleotides line up with TRBD1. CDR1 and CDR2 (germline): MNHEY, SVGAGI. J gave up 4 bases and V 5 bases, and 6 bases lay outside the gene matches. This CDR3 is 14 amino acids long. CDR3 nucleotide sequence: TGTGCCAGCAGTACGACAGGGGACGGCACTGAAGCTTTCTTT. It yields the protein CASSTTGDGTEAFF.

This rearrangement joins TRBV27 to TRBJ2-7; 8 bases are a match to TRBD1. The length of the CDR3 is 16 residues. With 0 bases clipped from V and 6 bases from J, the junction kept 10 bases outside the gene matches. The germline V gene encodes CDR1 MNHEY and CDR2 SMNVEV (reference sequence). The CDR3 loop is CASSLSGADRVIEQYF. The CDR3 DNA follows: TGTGCCAGCAGTTTATCCGGGGCGGACAGGGTTATCGAGCAGTACTTC.

This clone was recorded once. The chain has TRBV15 and TRBJ1-4; D unresolved. This CDR3 contains 17 residues. Looked up from germline, CDR1 is LNHNV and CDR2 is YYDKDF (reference sequence). V was shortened by 0 bases and J by 0 bases, with 11 bases between the two germline ends. The CDR3, as DNA: TGTGCCACCAGCAGAGAGTTTGGTCCAGCAACTAATGAAAAACTGTTTTTT. The encoded protein is CATSREFGPATNEKLFF.

This clone was seen only once. The chain employs TRBV11-2 and TRBJ2-2; the D gene is possibly TRBD2 (6 bases). Per the germline V gene, CDR1 is SGHAT and CDR2 is FQNNGV. Trimming cost V 3 bases and J 6 bases, with 11 bases left between them. This CDR3 has 14 amino acids. CDR3 DNA: TGTGCCAGCAGCTTCGAGTGGGGGGCCGGGGAGCTGTTTTTT. As protein: CASSFEWGAGELFF.

The rearrangement links TRBV5-1 to TRBJ2-7, with TRBD1 identical over 9 bases. The CDR3 runs 15 residues. Germline CDR1 is SGHRS and CDR2 is YFSETQ. After removal of 4 bases from V and 0 bases from J, the junction contained 5 bases not matched to a gene. CDR3 in DNA: TGCGCCAGCAGCACCGGGACAGGGACCTCCTACGAGCAGTACTTC. Protein product: CASSTGTGTSYEQYF.

The rearrangement links TRBV5-1 to TRBJ2-2, with D perhaps matching TRBD1 (6 bases). The germline V gene has CDR1 SGHRS and CDR2 YFSETQ. The CDR3 is 16 amino acids. Trimming took off 3 bases at V and 5 bases at J, with 17 bases between the two ends. The DNA of the CDR3 is TGCGCCAGCAGCTCGCTACAGGGTTCCGGGACCGGGGAGCTGTTTTTT. It translates to CASSSLQGSGTGELFF.

This chain connects TRBV9 to TRBJ2-5, with a tentative D call TRBD2 (7 bases). The CDR3 spans 14 residues. Germline CDR1 SGDLS, CDR2 YYNGEE. V was clipped by 4 bases and J by 2 bases, with 12 bases between them. CDR3 coding DNA: TGTGCCAGCAGCCGAGGGGGGGGTCAAGAGACCCAGTACTTC. Protein: CASSRGGGQETQYF.

This chain connects TRBV6-2 or TRBV6-3 to TRBJ2-3; 7 bases are shared with TRBD1. After removal of 0 bases from V and 5 bases from J, the junction contained 5 bases not matched to a gene. In germline, CDR1 is MNHEY, CDR2 SVGEGT. The CDR3 loop spans 15 amino acids. The CDR3 sequence is CASSYSRQGGDTQYF. CDR3 in DNA: TGTGCCAGCAGTTACTCTCGACAGGGTGGAGATACGCAGTATTTT.

This clone was observed a few times. The chain uses TRBV6-5 and TRBJ2-3; TRBD2 is a possible D gene (6 bases). Germline-derived CDR1 and CDR2 are MNHEY and SVGAGI. CDR3 length: 15 residues. The V gene lost 5 bases and the J gene lost 2 bases, with 14 bases spanning the gap. In DNA, the CDR3 is TGTGCCAGCAGTAGAAGCGGGTCAAACACAGATACGCAGTATTTT. Its translation is CASSRSGSNTDTQYF.

The chain is built from TRBV6-2 or TRBV6-3 and TRBJ2-2, with 8 bases identical to TRBD2. The trim removed 6 bases at V and 5 bases at J, leaving 14 bases unmatched. The CDR3 loop spans 17 amino acids. Germline assignment: CDR1 MNHEY and CDR2 SVGEGT. CDR3 sequence reads: CASSPRPPGGGTGELFF. The CDR3 region has the DNA TGTGCCAGCAGCCCCCGTCCCCCGGGAGGGGGGACCGGGGAGCTGTTTTTT.

The chain joins TRBV9 to TRBJ2-7, with D possibly being TRBD2 (6 bases). V gave up 0 bases and J gave up 4 bases, with 11 bases separating them. Germline V gives CDR1 SGDLS, CDR2 YYNGEE. This CDR3 has 14 amino acids. CDR3 protein: CASSVEGLSYEQYF. As DNA, the CDR3 is TGTGCCAGCAGCGTAGAGGGACTGAGTTACGAGCAGTACTTC.

V usage is TRBV19 and J usage is TRBJ2-1; 8 bases line up with TRBD2. Germline V gene sequence: CDR1 LNHDA, CDR2 SQIVND (reference sequence). With V trimmed by 6 bases and J by 6 bases, 10 bases remained unmatched. The CDR3 has 15 residues. This chain's CDR3 is CASSPSSGIPNEQFF. The DNA of the CDR3 is TGTGCCAGTAGCCCAAGTAGCGGGATTCCCAATGAGCAGTTCTTC.

The chain couples TRBV3-1 (or the pseudogene TRBV3-2) to TRBJ1-2; D gene unclear. The CDR3 spans 12 residues. CDR1 is LGHDT and CDR2 is YNNKEL in the germline V gene (reference sequence). V shed 2 bases and J shed 8 bases, with 9 bases lying between them. The CDR3 DNA follows: TGTGCCAGCAGCCAACTTTTATTGGGCTACACCTTC. Translating gives CASSQLLLGYTF.

This chain joins TRBV27 and TRBJ2-2; 12 positions match TRBD1. The V gene end was trimmed by 6 bases and the J gene end by 7 bases; junction bases not matched to a gene: 15. Germline CDR1 reads MNHEY; CDR2 reads SMNVEV (reference sequence). There are 18 residues in the CDR3. This CDR3 is CASRTSPPGQGASGELFF. CDR3 nucleotide sequence: TGTGCCAGCAGAACGTCCCCCCCGGGACAGGGGGCTAGCGGGGAGCTGTTTTTT.

This chain connects TRBV27 to TRBJ2-7; possibly TRBD2 for D (6 bases). The germline gives CDR1 MNHEY, CDR2 SMNVEV (reference sequence). The CDR3 length is 14 residues. V was shortened by 6 bases and J by 3 bases, with 15 bases between the two germline ends. CDR3 DNA: TGTGCCAGCAGACGACTAGGACTGGACTACGAGCAGTACTTC. Amino acid sequence: CASRRLGLDYEQYF.

The rearrangement links TRBV10-1 to TRBJ2-7, with TRBD1 matching over 7 bases. Germline V lookup: CDR1 WNHNN, CDR2 SYGVQD (reference sequence). The V segment lost 11 bases and the J segment 5 bases; nucleotides outside the gene matches: 12. This CDR3 comprises 13 residues. The CDR3 is CAGTGTEFDEQYF. The CDR3 region has the DNA TGCGCCGGAACCGGGACAGAGTTTGACGAGCAGTACTTC.

The table lists this clone with a few counts. The gene calls are TRBV2 and TRBJ2-7, with D tentatively TRBD1 (6 bases). CDR1 SNHLY and CDR2 FYNNEI come from the germline V gene. The CDR3 runs 13 residues. V was trimmed by 7 bases and J by 2 bases, leaving 12 bases between them. Written as DNA, the CDR3 is TGTGCCAGCACCACAGGGTTTACCTACGAGCAGTACTTC. It encodes CASTTGFTYEQYF.

CDR3 sequence reads: CASSQDYGLAYEQYF. In nucleotides, the CDR3 is TGTGCCAGCAGCCAAGATTACGGACTAGCATACGAGCAGTACTTC. J is TRBJ2-7 and V is TRBV14; TRBD2 agrees at 8 bases. Germline-derived CDR1 and CDR2 are SGHDN and FVKESK. This CDR3 is 15 amino acids long. The trim removed 0 bases at V and 4 bases at J, leaving 5 bases unmatched. The entire variable domain, with the rest obtained from reference TRBV14 and TRBJ2-7, is as follows: EAGVTQFPSHSVIEKGQTVTLRCDPISGHDNLYWYRRVMGKEIKFLLHFVKESKQDESGMPNNRFLAERTGGTYSTLKVQPAELEDSGVYFCASSQDYGLAYEQYFGPGTRLTVT.